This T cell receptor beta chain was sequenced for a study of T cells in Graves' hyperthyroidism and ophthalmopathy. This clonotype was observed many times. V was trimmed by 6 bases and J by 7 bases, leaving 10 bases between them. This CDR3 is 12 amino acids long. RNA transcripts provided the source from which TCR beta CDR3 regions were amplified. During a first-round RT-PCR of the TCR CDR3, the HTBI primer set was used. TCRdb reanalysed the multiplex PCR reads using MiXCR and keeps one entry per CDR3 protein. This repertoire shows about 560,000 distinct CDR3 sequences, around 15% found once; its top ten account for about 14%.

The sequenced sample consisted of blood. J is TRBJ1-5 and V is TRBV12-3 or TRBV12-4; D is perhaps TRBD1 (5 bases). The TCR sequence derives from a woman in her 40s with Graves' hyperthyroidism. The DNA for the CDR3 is TGTGCCAGCAGGCAGGGTCGGCAGCCCCAGCATTTT. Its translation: CASRQGRQPQHF.